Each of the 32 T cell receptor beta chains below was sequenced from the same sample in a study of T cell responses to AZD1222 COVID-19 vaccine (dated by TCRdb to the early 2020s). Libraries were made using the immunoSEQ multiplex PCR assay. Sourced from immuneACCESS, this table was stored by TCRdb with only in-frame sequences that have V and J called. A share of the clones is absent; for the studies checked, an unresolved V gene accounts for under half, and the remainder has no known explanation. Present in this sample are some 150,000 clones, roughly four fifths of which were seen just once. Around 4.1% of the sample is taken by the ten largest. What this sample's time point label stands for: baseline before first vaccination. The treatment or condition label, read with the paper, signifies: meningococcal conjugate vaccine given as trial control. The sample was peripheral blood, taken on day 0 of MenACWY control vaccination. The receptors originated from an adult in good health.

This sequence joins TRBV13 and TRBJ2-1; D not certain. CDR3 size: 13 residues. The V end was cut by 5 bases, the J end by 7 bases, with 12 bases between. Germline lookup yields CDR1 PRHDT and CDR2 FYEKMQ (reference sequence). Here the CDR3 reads CASSAIGGNEQFF. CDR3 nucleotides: TGTGCCAGCAGCGCCATTGGCGGAAATGAGCAGTTCTTC.

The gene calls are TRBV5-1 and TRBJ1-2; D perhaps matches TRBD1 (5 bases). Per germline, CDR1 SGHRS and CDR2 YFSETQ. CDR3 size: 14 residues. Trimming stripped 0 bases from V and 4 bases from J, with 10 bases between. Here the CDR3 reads CASSLVEGPYGYTF. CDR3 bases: TGCGCCAGCAGCTTGGTGGAGGGGCCCTATGGCTACACCTTC.

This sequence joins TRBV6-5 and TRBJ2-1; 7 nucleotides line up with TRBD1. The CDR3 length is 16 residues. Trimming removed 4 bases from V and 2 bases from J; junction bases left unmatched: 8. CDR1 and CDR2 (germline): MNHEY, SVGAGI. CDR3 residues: CASSSQQGLAYNEQFF. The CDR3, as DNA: TGTGCCAGCAGTTCCCAACAGGGGTTGGCCTACAATGAGCAGTTCTTC.

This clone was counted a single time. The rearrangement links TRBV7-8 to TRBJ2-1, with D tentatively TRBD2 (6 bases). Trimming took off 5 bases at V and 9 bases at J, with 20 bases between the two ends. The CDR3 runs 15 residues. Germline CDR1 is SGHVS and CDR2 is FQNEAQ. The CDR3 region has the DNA TGTGCCAGCAGCCAGGTGGGACTCCCCCAGGGTGAGCAGTTCTTC. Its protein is CASSQVGLPQGEQFF.

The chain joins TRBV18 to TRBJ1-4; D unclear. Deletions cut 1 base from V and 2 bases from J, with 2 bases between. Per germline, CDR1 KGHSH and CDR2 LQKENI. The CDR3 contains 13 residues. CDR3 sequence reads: CASSPRTNEKLFF. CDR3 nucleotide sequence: TGTGCCAGCTCACCACGTACTAATGAAAAACTGTTTTTT.

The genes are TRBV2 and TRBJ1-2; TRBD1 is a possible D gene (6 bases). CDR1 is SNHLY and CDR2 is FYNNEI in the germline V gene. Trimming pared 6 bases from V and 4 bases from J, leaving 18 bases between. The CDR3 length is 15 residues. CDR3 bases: TGTGCCAGCAGAGCTTACGGGGGGGCCAGCTATGGCTACACCTTC. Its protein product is CASRAYGGASYGYTF.

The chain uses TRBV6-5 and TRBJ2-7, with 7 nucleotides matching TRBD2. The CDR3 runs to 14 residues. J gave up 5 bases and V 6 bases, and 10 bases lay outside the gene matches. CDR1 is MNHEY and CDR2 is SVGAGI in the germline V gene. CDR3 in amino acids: CASRAGSPGDEQYF. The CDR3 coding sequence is TGTGCCAGCAGAGCGGGGTCCCCTGGCGACGAGCAGTACTTC.

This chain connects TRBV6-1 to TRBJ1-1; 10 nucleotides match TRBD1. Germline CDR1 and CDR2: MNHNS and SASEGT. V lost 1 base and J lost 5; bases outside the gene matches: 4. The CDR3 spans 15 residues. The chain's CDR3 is CASSEGTGGKTEAFF. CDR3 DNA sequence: TGTGCCAGCAGTGAAGGGACAGGGGGTAAGACTGAAGCTTTCTTT.

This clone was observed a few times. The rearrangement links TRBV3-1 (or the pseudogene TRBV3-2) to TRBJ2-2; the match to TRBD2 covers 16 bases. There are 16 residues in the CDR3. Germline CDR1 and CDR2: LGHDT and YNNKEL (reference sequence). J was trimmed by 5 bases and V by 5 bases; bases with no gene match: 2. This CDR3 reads CASSKGLAGGTGELFF. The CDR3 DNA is TGTGCCAGCAGCAAGGGACTAGCGGGGGGGACCGGGGAGCTGTTTTTT.

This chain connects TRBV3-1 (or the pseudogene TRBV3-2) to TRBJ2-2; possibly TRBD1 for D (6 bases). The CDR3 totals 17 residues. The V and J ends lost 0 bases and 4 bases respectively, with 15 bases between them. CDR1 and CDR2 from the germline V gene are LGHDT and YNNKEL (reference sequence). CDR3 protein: CASSQDWGRRGTGELFF. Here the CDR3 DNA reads TGTGCCAGCAGCCAAGATTGGGGGCGTAGGGGCACCGGGGAGCTGTTTTTT.

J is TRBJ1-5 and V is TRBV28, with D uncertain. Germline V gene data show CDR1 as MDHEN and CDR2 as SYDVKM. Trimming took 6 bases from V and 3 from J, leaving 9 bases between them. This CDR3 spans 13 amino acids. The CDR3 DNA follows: TGTGCCAGCAGGACCACAGACAATCAGCCCCAGCATTTT. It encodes CASRTTDNQPQHF. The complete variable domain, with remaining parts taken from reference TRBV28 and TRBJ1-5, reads DVKVTQSSRYLVKRTGEKVFLECVQDMDHENMFWYRQDPGLGLRLIYFSYDVKMKEKGDIPEGYSVSREKKERFSLILESASTNQTSMYLCASRTTDNQPQHFGDGTRLSIL.

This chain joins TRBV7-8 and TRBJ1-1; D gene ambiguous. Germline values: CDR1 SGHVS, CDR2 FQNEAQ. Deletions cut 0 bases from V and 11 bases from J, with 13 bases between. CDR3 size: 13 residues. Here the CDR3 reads CASSLAGSRGAFF. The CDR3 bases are TGTGCCAGCAGCTTAGCTGGCTCTCGAGGGGCTTTCTTT.

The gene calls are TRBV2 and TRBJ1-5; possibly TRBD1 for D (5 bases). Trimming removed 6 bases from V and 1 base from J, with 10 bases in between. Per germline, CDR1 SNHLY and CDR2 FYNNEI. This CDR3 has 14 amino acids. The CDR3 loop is CASSREGSNQPQHF. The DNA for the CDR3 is TGTGCCAGCAGCCGGGAGGGGAGCAATCAGCCCCAGCATTTT.

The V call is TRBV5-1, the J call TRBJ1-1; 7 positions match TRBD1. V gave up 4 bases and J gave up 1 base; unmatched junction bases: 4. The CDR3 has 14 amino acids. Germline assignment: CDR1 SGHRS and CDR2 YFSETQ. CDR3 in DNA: TGCGCCAGCAGCCGACAGGGAAAGAACACTGAAGCTTTCTTT. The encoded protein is CASSRQGKNTEAFF.

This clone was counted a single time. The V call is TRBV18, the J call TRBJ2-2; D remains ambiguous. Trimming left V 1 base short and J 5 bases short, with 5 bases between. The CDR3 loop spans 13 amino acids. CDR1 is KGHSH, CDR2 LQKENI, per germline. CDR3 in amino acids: CASSPQGTGELFF. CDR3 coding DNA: TGTGCCAGCTCACCACAAGGGACCGGGGAGCTGTTTTTT.

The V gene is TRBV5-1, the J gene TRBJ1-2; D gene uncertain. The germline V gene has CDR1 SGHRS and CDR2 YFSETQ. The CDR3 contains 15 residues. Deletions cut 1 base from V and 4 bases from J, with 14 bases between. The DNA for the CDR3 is TGCGCCAGCAGCTTGCAACGTGGAGGCGCCTATGGCTACACCTTC. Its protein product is CASSLQRGGAYGYTF.

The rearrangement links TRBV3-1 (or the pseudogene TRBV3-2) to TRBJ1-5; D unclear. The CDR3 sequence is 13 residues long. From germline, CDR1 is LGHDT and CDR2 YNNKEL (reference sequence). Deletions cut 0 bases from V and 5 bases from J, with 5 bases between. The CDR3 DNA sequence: TGTGCCAGCAGCCAAGATCTCTATCAGCCCCAGCATTTT. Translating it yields CASSQDLYQPQHF.

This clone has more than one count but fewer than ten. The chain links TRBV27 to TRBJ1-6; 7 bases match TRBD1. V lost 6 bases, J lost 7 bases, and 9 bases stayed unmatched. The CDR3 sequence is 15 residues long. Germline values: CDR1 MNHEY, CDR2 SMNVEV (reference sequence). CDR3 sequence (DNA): TGTGCCAGCAGACACAGGGGAGAAGTGAATTCACCCCTCCACTTT. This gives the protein CASRHRGEVNSPLHF.

The CDR3 sequence is CSVDRGADYGYTF. The CDR3 nucleotides read TGCAGCGTTGATCGGGGGGCAGACTATGGCTACACCTTC. V is TRBV29-1 and J is TRBJ1-2; possibly TRBD1 for D (6 bases). From germline, CDR1 is SQVTM and CDR2 ANQGSEA. There are 13 residues in the CDR3. V was trimmed by 3 bases and J by 3 bases, leaving 11 bases between them.

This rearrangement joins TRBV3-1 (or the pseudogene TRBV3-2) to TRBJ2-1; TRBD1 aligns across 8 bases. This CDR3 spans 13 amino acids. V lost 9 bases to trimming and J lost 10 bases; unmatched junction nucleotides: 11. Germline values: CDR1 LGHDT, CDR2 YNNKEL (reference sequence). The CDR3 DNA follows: TGTGCCAGTCGGGTTTCCTCAGGGGGCGAGCAGTTCTTC. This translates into CASRVSSGGEQFF.

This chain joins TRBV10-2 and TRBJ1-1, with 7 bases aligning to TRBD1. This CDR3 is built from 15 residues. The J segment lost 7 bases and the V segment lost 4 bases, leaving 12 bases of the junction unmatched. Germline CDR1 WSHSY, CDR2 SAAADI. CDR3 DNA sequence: TGCGCCAGCAGTGCCGGGACAGCTTATAAGGGTGAAGCTTTCTTT. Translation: CASSAGTAYKGEAFF.

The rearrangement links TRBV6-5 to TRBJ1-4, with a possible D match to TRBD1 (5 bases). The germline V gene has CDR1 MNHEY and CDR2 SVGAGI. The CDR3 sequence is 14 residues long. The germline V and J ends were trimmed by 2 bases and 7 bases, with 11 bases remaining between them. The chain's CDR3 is CASSYGQIGEKLFF. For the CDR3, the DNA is TGTGCCAGCAGTTACGGACAAATCGGTGAAAAACTGTTTTTT.

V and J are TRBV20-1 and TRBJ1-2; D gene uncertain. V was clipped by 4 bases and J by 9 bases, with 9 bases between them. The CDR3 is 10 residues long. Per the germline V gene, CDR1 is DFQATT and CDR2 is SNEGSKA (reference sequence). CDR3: CSAILRSYTF. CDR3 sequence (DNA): TGCAGTGCTATCCTTCGAAGCTACACCTTC.

The CDR3 coding sequence is TGTGCCAGCAGCTTAGGGCAGGACTACGAGCAGTACGTC. This translates into CASSLGQDYEQYV. The rearrangement uses TRBV7-8 and TRBJ2-7; D is unclear. This CDR3 spans 13 amino acids. CDR1 SGHVS and CDR2 FQNEAQ come from the germline V gene. Trimming stripped 1 base from V and 3 bases from J, with 7 bases between.

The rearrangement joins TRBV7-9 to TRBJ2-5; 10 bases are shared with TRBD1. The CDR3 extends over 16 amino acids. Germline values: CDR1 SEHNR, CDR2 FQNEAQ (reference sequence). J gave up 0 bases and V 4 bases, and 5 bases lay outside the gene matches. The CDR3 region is CASSSDRGVYQETQYF. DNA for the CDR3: TGTGCCAGCAGCTCGGACAGGGGGGTGTACCAAGAGACCCAGTACTTC.

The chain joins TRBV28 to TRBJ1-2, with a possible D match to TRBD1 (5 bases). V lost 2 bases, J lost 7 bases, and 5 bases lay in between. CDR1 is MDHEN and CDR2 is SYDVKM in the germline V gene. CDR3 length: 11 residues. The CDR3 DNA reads TGTGCCAGCAGTTTAGGGACTGGCTACACCTTC. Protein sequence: CASSLGTGYTF.

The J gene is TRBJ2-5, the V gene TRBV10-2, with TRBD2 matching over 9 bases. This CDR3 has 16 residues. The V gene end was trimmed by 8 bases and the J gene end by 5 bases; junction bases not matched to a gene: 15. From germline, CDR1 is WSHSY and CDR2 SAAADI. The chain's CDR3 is CASAALAGKGGETQYF. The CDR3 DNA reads TGCGCCAGCGCAGCGCTAGCGGGAAAAGGGGGGGAGACCCAGTACTTC.

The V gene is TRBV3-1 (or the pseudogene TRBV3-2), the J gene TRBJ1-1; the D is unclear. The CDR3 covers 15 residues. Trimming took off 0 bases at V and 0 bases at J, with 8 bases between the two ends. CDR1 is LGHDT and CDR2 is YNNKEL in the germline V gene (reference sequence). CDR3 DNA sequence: TGTGCCAGCAGCCAAGATTGGCAGATGAACACTGAAGCTTTCTTT. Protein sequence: CASSQDWQMNTEAFF.

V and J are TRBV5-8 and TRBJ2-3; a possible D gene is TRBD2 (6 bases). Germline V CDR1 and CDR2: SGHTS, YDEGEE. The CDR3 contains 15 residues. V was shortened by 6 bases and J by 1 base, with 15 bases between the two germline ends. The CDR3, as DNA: TGTGCCAGCACCCCCCTAGCGACCGGCACAGATACGCAGTATTTT. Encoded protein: CASTPLATGTDTQYF.

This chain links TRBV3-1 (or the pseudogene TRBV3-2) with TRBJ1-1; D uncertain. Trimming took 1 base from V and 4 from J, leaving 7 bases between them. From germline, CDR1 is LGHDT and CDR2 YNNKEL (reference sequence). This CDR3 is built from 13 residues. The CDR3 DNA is TGTGCCAGCAGCCAAGCGAAGCGCACTGAAGCTTTCTTT. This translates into CASSQAKRTEAFF.

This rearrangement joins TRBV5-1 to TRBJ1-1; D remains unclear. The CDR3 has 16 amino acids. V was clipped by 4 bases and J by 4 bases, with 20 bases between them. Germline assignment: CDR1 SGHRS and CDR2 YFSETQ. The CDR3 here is CASSIRTKGLGTEAFF. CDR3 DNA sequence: TGCGCCAGCAGCATAAGAACAAAGGGCTTGGGCACTGAAGCTTTCTTT.

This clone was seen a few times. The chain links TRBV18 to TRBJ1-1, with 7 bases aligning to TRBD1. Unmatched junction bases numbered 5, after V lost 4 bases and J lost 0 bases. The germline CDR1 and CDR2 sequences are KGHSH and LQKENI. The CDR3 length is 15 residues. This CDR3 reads CASSRDSEVNTEAFF. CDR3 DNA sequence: TGTGCCAGCTCACGGGACAGCGAAGTGAACACTGAAGCTTTCTTT.